A selection of T cell receptor beta chains follows, all from one sample in a study of neurological immune-mediated disorders. MiXCR, applied by TCRdb to the 5' RACE reads, yields one record per CDR3 protein. The table lists about 33,000 distinct CDR3 sequences, about 13% of them singletons. Source material: PBMCs. The origin of the receptors is a middle-aged woman in good health. Both conserved end residues are part of each CDR3. Fields, in order: clone size, J gene, V gene, D gene, CDR3 DNA, CDR3 protein. D genes are given only for firm matches. Clone size is shown for a subset of rows, as once, few, many or a class of expanded clone.

abundance: many; j_gene: TRBJ1-2; v_gene: TRBV6-1; d_gene: NA; CDR3nt: TGTGCCAGCAGCCTTACCTACACCGACGGTATCTATGGCTACACCTTC; CDR3aa: CASSLTYTDGIYGYTF
abundance: few; j_gene: TRBJ1-1; v_gene: TRBV6-5; d_gene: NA; CDR3nt: TGTGCCAGCAGTTACTCGACGACGGGGAACACTGAAGCTTTCTTT; CDR3aa: CASSYSTTGNTEAFF
abundance: NA; j_gene: TRBJ2-1; v_gene: TRBV6-5; d_gene: TRBD1; CDR3nt: TGTGCCAGGAGGCAGGGGGGACAGGTCGGCAATGAGCAGTTCTTC; CDR3aa: CARRQGGQVGNEQFF
abundance: many; j_gene: TRBJ2-2; v_gene: TRBV5-1; d_gene: TRBD2; CDR3nt: TGCGCCAGCAGCTTCAGAGCGGGGGGGCCGGACGGGGAGCTGTTTTTT; CDR3aa: CASSFRAGGPDGELFF
abundance: many; j_gene: TRBJ2-2; v_gene: TRBV7-3; d_gene: NA; CDR3nt: TGTGCCAGCAGCTTATATCAGGGCGGGACCGGGGAGCTGTTTTTT; CDR3aa: CASSLYQGGTGELFF
abundance: many; j_gene: TRBJ2-3; v_gene: TRBV5-1; d_gene: NA; CDR3nt: TGCGCCAGCAGCCCCGGGGTGGTCCGGGATACGCAGTATTTT; CDR3aa: CASSPGVVRDTQYF
abundance: many; j_gene: TRBJ2-3; v_gene: TRBV5-1; d_gene: NA; CDR3nt: TGCGCCAGCAGCTTGGTTGGGGGATTCACAGATACGCAGTATTTT; CDR3aa: CASSLVGGFTDTQYF
abundance: many; j_gene: TRBJ2-2; v_gene: TRBV10-3; d_gene: NA; CDR3nt: TGTGCCATCAGTGGCGCAGGGGCAGAACTGACCGGGGAGCTGTTTTTT; CDR3aa: CAISGAGAELTGELFF
abundance: many; j_gene: TRBJ1-1; v_gene: TRBV12-3/TRBV12-4; d_gene: NA; CDR3nt: TGTGCCAGCTCGCCTTGGGGGAGGCGGAAGAACACTGAAGCTTTCTTT; CDR3aa: CASSPWGRRKNTEAFF
abundance: medium-sized; j_gene: TRBJ2-3; v_gene: TRBV5-5; d_gene: NA; CDR3nt: TGTGCCAGCAGCTTGGGAGACGCAGATACGCAGTATTTT; CDR3aa: CASSLGDADTQYF
abundance: NA; j_gene: TRBJ1-1; v_gene: TRBV18; d_gene: NA; CDR3nt: TGTGCCAGCTCACCGAGACTTGGACAGCAGAACACTGAAGCTTTCTTT; CDR3aa: CASSPRLGQQNTEAFF
abundance: few; j_gene: TRBJ1-4; v_gene: TRBV5-1; d_gene: NA; CDR3nt: TGCGCCAGCAGCTTCTTCGGGACAAGGCTATCTGGGGAAAAACTGTTTTTT; CDR3aa: CASSFFGTRLSGEKLFF
abundance: many; j_gene: TRBJ2-7; v_gene: TRBV6-2/TRBV6-3; d_gene: NA; CDR3nt: TGTGCCAGCAGTTACTCAGGAGGGAAGGCCTACGAGCAGTACTTC; CDR3aa: CASSYSGGKAYEQYF
abundance: many; j_gene: TRBJ2-3; v_gene: TRBV5-1; d_gene: TRBD2; CDR3nt: TGCGCCAGCAGCTTAGGACTAGCGGGGCCAGATACGCAGTATTTT; CDR3aa: CASSLGLAGPDTQYF
abundance: medium-sized; j_gene: TRBJ2-2; v_gene: TRBV7-2; d_gene: NA; CDR3nt: TGTGCCAGCAGCTTCACAGGGAGGAACACCGGGGAGCTGTTTTTT; CDR3aa: CASSFTGRNTGELFF
abundance: many; j_gene: TRBJ2-5; v_gene: TRBV20-1; d_gene: NA; CDR3nt: TGCAGTGCTAGTTGGCAGCAAGAGACCCAGTACTTC; CDR3aa: CSASWQQETQYF
abundance: many; j_gene: TRBJ2-1; v_gene: TRBV24-1; d_gene: TRBD1; CDR3nt: TGTGCCACCAGAGGACAGGGCACCTACAATGAGCAGTTCTTC; CDR3aa: CATRGQGTYNEQFF